This TCR beta chain stems from a study of blood T cell repertoires in COVID-19. Study context: The origin of the acute and convalescent COVID-19 samples was the United States, Italy and Spain.

The repertoire was sequenced with immunoSEQ multiplex PCR; TCRdb's copy has only in-frame clones and lacks some. This sample has more than 70,000 clones, with just over 90% found just once. This CDR3 comprises 16 residues. With V trimmed by 0 bases and J by 4 bases, 1 base remained unmatched. Germline V gene data show CDR1 as SGHAT and CDR2 as FQNNGV. The sequenced material came from peripheral blood. The V gene is TRBV11-2, the J gene TRBJ2-2; 11 bases match TRBD2. The clonotype originates from a woman in her 50s in a cohort sampled during active COVID-19. CDR3 in amino acids: CASSLELAGVTGELFF. CDR3 sequence (DNA): TGTGCCAGCAGCTTAGAACTAGCGGGGGTCACCGGGGAGCTGTTTTTT.